Reported below is one TCR beta chain. As yet, its antigen is unknown. These data belong to a study of blood T cells in healthy people across ages. Then a second PCR, running about 7 to 11 cycles, was carried out with a sample-barcoded 5' primer and a J-beta primer mix. Using its own MiXCR run on the 5' RACE reads, TCRdb lists one record per CDR3 protein. Of about 680,000 distinct CDR3 sequences listed, around half are singletons. V lost 2 bases to trimming and J lost 4 bases, with 11 bases between them. From germline, CDR1 is GTSNPN and CDR2 SVGIG (reference sequence). The CDR3 is 13 amino acids. Donors ranged from roughly 6 to 100 years old and were healthy Caucasians in Russia. Whole-study results and caveats: It was not known whether donors were CMV positive (a possible confounder of expanded clonotype changes). Long-lived donors had more naive CD4+ cells and higher diversity than aged donors.

V usage is TRBV30 and J usage is TRBJ1-2; no firm D call. Sequencing was done on a sample of blood. The sequence derives from a woman aged 55 to 70 in good health. In nucleotides, the CDR3 is TGTGCCTGGAGTTTCGGGCAGGTCTATGGCTACACCTTC. Translation: CAWSFGQVYGYTF.